These T cell receptor beta chains were read from a single sample in a study of response to subunit inactivated influenza vaccine. Each CDR3 protein gets one entry after TCRdb re-called the RT-PCR reads with MiXCR. The table shows around 520,000 distinct CDR3 sequences, with approximately 10% occurring only once. Here the sequenced sample was PBMCs from blood, taken on the day of vaccination. The receptors shown here come from a man aged 50 to 60 who received an inactivated influenza vaccine. Each CDR3 is given with its conserved first and last residue. A D gene is named only where the DNA matches it firmly. Where a row states a size, it is once, few, many or the class of an expanded clone; other rows omit it.

CSAKDSNEKLFF,TGCAGTGCTAAGGACAGTAATGAAAAACTGTTTTTT,TRBJ1-4,TRBV20-1,.,.
CASSKSPDLSYEQYF,TGTGCCAGCAGCAAGTCTCCCGACCTCTCCTACGAGCAGTACTTC,TRBJ2-7,TRBV5-5,.,few
CASSLALGEHEQYF,TGCGCCAGCAGCCTTGCGTTGGGGGAGCACGAGCAGTACTTC,TRBJ2-7,TRBV4-3,.,.
CASSSRGLAVSYEQYF,TGTGCCAGCAGTTCTCGGGGACTAGCGGTGTCCTACGAGCAGTACTTC,TRBJ2-7,TRBV27,TRBD2,few
CASRPPDRFNTGELFF,TGTGCCAGCAGACCCCCGGACAGGTTTAACACCGGGGAGCTGTTTTTT,TRBJ2-2,TRBV11-2,TRBD1,many
CASSMTPNTGELFF,TGCGCCAGCAGCATGACACCGAACACCGGGGAGCTGTTTTTT,TRBJ2-2,TRBV5-1,.,many
CATSDGRDRGAPQPQHF,TGTGCCACCAGTGATGGAAGGGACAGGGGGGCCCCTCAGCCCCAGCATTTT,TRBJ1-5,TRBV24-1,TRBD1,.
CASSYGLVVAYEQYF,TGCGCCAGCAGCTATGGACTAGTGGTTGCCTACGAGCAGTACTTC,TRBJ2-7,TRBV5-1,TRBD2,.
CATSREPQNSPLHF,TGTGCCACCAGCAGAGAGCCTCAGAATTCACCCCTCCACTTT,TRBJ1-6,TRBV15,.,few
CASMTSGSYEQYF,TGTGCCAGCATGACTAGCGGGTCCTACGAGCAGTACTTC,TRBJ2-7,TRBV12-3/TRBV12-4,TRBD2,many
CASSPPEGRTGELFF,TGTGCCAGCTCACCACCCGAAGGGAGAACCGGGGAGCTGTTTTTT,TRBJ2-2,TRBV18,.,few
CASSPSPGTTEAFF,TGTGCCAGCAGCCCATCACCAGGTACCACTGAAGCTTTCTTT,TRBJ1-1,TRBV7-9,.,few
CASSYSSGGARDTQYF,TGTGCCAGCAGTTACTCAAGCGGGGGGGCCAGGGATACGCAGTATTTT,TRBJ2-3,TRBV6-2/TRBV6-3,TRBD2,many
CASSSTVLNPYEQYF,TGTGCCAGCAGTTCGACAGTTCTAAACCCTTACGAGCAGTACTTC,TRBJ2-7,TRBV12-3/TRBV12-4,.,.
CASSLTRSRGTDTQYF,TGTGCCAGCAGCTTAACCCGGTCACGGGGCACAGATACGCAGTATTTT,TRBJ2-3,TRBV7-2,.,.
CASSRRLAGISYEQYF,TGTGCCAGCAGCCGAAGACTAGCGGGAATCTCCTACGAGCAGTACTTC,TRBJ2-7,TRBV14,TRBD2,.
CASSFLGTGIYEQYF,TGTGCCAGCAGTTTCCTCGGGACGGGCATCTACGAGCAGTACTTC,TRBJ2-7,TRBV28,.,.
CASSLEERSKAFF,TGCGCCAGCAGCCTGGAGGAGAGGAGCAAAGCTTTCTTT,TRBJ1-1,TRBV5-1,.,few
CASTIAGSDTQYF,TGTGCCAGCACAATCGCGGGTTCAGATACGCAGTATTTT,TRBJ2-3,TRBV7-2,.,few
CASSGGTGRTDTQYF,TGTGCCAGCAGTGGTGGGACAGGGAGAACAGATACGCAGTATTTT,TRBJ2-3,TRBV12-3/TRBV12-4,TRBD1,few
CAWSVRGGYGYTF,TGTGCCTGGAGTGTACGGGGAGGCTATGGCTACACCTTC,TRBJ1-2,TRBV30,.,few
CASSSDRLYNEQFF,TGTGCCAGCAGCTCGGACAGGCTCTACAATGAGCAGTTCTTC,TRBJ2-1,TRBV5-6,TRBD1,few
CAISEPTGTAIYEQYF,TGTGCCATCAGTGAGCCAACAGGGACGGCGATCTACGAGCAGTACTTC,TRBJ2-7,TRBV10-3,.,few
CASGSGGLYNEQFF,TGTGCTAGTGGTTCGGGGGGCCTTTACAATGAGCAGTTCTTC,TRBJ2-1,TRBV12-5,.,few
CASSLTTGGDGYTF,TGTGCCAGCAGTCTAACAACAGGGGGGGATGGCTACACCTTC,TRBJ1-2,TRBV27,TRBD1,many
CASSSPGTRAKNIQYF,TGTGCCAGCAGCTCTCCGGGAACACGAGCCAAAAACATTCAGTACTTC,TRBJ2-4,TRBV7-2,.,once
CAISEGSSSRNEQFF,TGTGCCATCAGTGAGGGCTCCTCTTCCCGCAATGAGCAGTTCTTC,TRBJ2-1,TRBV10-3,.,.
CASSSRGTGPRDAFF,TGTGCCAGCAGTTCCCGCGGGACAGGGCCGCGTGACGCTTTCTTT,TRBJ1-1,TRBV27,TRBD1,few
CASSLMSGAVTGELFF,TGTGCCAGCAGTTTAATGAGCGGGGCGGTCACCGGGGAGCTGTTTTTT,TRBJ2-2,TRBV12-3/TRBV12-4,TRBD2,many
CASSLLAGAGYEQYF,TGCGCCAGCAGCTTGCTAGCGGGAGCTGGCTACGAGCAGTACTTC,TRBJ2-7,TRBV5-1,TRBD2,many
CASSQATGAYEQYF,TGCGCCAGCAGCCAAGCAACAGGGGCCTACGAGCAGTACTTC,TRBJ2-7,TRBV4-3,TRBD1,.
CAPHSRGLSYEQYF,TGCGCCCCCCATTCCCGGGGTCTCTCCTACGAGCAGTACTTC,TRBJ2-7,TRBV5-1,.,few
CAISSSVYGDQETQYF,TGTGCCATCAGTTCGTCGGTTTATGGGGATCAAGAGACCCAGTACTTC,TRBJ2-5,TRBV10-3,.,many
CACKRGPSSYNEQFF,TGTGCCTGTAAGCGGGGCCCCTCCTCCTACAATGAGCAGTTCTTC,TRBJ2-1,TRBV30,TRBD2,few
CASSPAGTYGYTF,TGTGCCAGCAGCCCCGCAGGGACCTATGGCTACACCTTC,TRBJ1-2,TRBV7-2,.,many
CAIQTGGYNSPLHF,TGTGCCATCCAAACAGGGGGCTATAATTCACCCCTCCACTTT,TRBJ1-6,TRBV28,TRBD1,many
CAIRSDRVETQYF,TGTGCCATCAGATCGGACAGGGTAGAGACCCAGTACTTC,TRBJ2-5,TRBV10-3,TRBD1,many
CASSSGQFSGSYEQYF,TGCGCCAGCAGCTCCGGACAGTTTTCCGGATCCTACGAGCAGTACTTC,TRBJ2-7,TRBV5-1,.,few
CASSPLGSGRIDTQYF,TGTGCCAGCAGCCCCCTGGGTAGCGGGAGAATTGATACGCAGTATTTT,TRBJ2-3,TRBV4-2,TRBD2,few
CASSLGRFGASGKFF,TGTGCCAGCAGTTTAGGAAGATTCGGGGCTAGCGGGAAGTTCTTC,TRBJ2-1,TRBV12-3/TRBV12-4,TRBD2,few
CASSVDQGRAGETQYF,TGTGCCAGCAGCGTAGATCAGGGGCGCGCGGGGGAGACCCAGTACTTC,TRBJ2-5,TRBV9,.,few
CSVVRLAGGTDTQYF,TGCAGCGTTGTACGGCTAGCGGGAGGCACAGATACGCAGTATTTT,TRBJ2-3,TRBV29-1,TRBD2,few
CASSWVQERTDTQYF,TGCGCCAGCAGCTGGGTCCAGGAGCGCACAGATACGCAGTATTTT,TRBJ2-3,TRBV5-1,.,few
CASIGTGVYEQYF,TGTGCCAGCATTGGGACAGGGGTCTACGAGCAGTACTTC,TRBJ2-7,TRBV28,TRBD1,.
CATLPGTGYGYTF,TGTGCCACCCTTCCCGGGACAGGCTATGGCTACACCTTC,TRBJ1-2,TRBV10-3,TRBD1,few
CASSILSGTTSTDTQYF,TGTGCCAGCAGTATACTATCCGGGACGACTAGCACAGATACGCAGTATTTT,TRBJ2-3,TRBV28,.,many
CASSQPSGGMNEQFF,TGCGCCAGCAGCCAACCTAGCGGGGGGATGAATGAGCAGTTCTTC,TRBJ2-1,TRBV5-1,TRBD2,many
CASSSTWGQETQYF,TGTGCCAGCAGTTCCACGTGGGGTCAAGAGACCCAGTACTTC,TRBJ2-5,TRBV6-5,.,many
CASSLPRDSLAGELFF,TGTGCCAGCAGCTTGCCGCGGGATTCCTTGGCCGGGGAGCTGTTTTTT,TRBJ2-2,TRBV5-6,.,few
CASSLVGREAAEQFF,TGCGCCAGCAGCTTGGTGGGGAGGGAAGCGGCTGAGCAGTTCTTC,TRBJ2-1,TRBV5-1,TRBD2,.
CASSLPRGRLAGGEQFF,TGTGCCAGCAGCTTGCCTCGTGGCCGACTAGCGGGAGGTGAGCAGTTCTTC,TRBJ2-1,TRBV12-3/TRBV12-4,TRBD2,many
CAISVGGNIQYF,TGTGCCATCAGTGTGGGGGGAAACATTCAGTACTTC,TRBJ2-4,TRBV10-3,.,.
CASSPGTLNSPLHF,TGTGCCAGCAGCCCAGGGACACTCAATTCACCCCTCCACTTT,TRBJ1-6,TRBV7-6,.,.
CASSQTSAQETQYF,TGCGCCAGCAGCCAGACTAGCGCGCAAGAGACCCAGTACTTC,TRBJ2-5,TRBV5-1,TRBD2,.